This T cell receptor (beta chain) derives from a study of technical replicates of blood from several donors. The repertoire was sequenced with immunoSEQ multiplex PCR; TCRdb's copy has only in-frame clones and lacks some. Of some 78,000 clones in the sample, approximately 95% were seen once. Germline CDR1 and CDR2: SGDLS and YYNGEE. Between the trimmed V and J ends, which lost 1 base and 5 bases, there was a span of 9 bases. The CDR3 has 13 amino acids. The chain uses TRBV9 and TRBJ2-5; D ambiguous. Sequencing was carried out using T cells isolated from PBMCs. This clonotype was sampled from a human donor in good health. DNA of the CDR3: TGTGCCAGCAGCGTAAACCAGTGGGAGACCCAGTACTTC. This codes for CASSVNQWETQYF.